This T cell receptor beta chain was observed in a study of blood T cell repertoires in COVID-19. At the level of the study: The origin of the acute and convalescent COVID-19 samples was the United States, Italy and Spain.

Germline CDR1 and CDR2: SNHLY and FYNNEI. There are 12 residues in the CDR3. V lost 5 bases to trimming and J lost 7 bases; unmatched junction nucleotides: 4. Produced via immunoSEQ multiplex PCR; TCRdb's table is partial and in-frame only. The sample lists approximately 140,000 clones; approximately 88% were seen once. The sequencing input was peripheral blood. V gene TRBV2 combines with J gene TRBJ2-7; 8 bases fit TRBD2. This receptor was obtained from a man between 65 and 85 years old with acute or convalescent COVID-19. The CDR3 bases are TGTGCCAGCAGTCCTATAGCGGGAGAGCAGTACTTC. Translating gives CASSPIAGEQYF.